This T cell receptor (beta chain) derives from a study of shared clonotypes between healthy human individuals. The data were produced by immunoSEQ multiplex PCR, yet TCRdb's version contains in-frame clones alone and is incomplete. The repertoire holds around 240,000 clones, with just over 65% as singletons. 8 amino acids form the CDR3, both terminal residues included. CDR1 SGHRS and CDR2 YFSETQ come from the germline V gene. This clone was counted a single time. The conserved phenylalanine or tryptophan is not found at the CDR3 terminus, so this likely reflects a read error. The DNA is left out, because the CDR3 cannot be placed on it with certainty; the CDR3 is given as TCRdb lists it.

Input material: memory CD4+ T cells sorted from blood. Subset noted: CD45RA-negative fraction. This clonotype was sampled from a man aged 30 to 39 in good health. The rearrangement links TRBV5-1 to TRBJ2-7. Here the CDR3 reads CASSLGPL.